The sequence of this TCR beta chain was determined in a study of T cell responses to AZD1222 COVID-19 vaccine listed by TCRdb under 2021. Notes on the research overall: AZD1222 recipients given second doses at about 4 weeks or at about 12 weeks were pooled, since spike-specific TCR depth and breadth were not found to differ between the two schedules. TCR sequencing was performed for more than 230 trial participants, of whom about 210 were given two doses of AZD1222 and approximately 25 were given two doses of MenACWY control vaccine. Enrollment into the trials was organized by age into subgroups of 18-55, 56-69 and 70-plus years, and those subgroups contained roughly 150, 30 and 60 TCR-sequenced participants, respectively. What the study reported, not specific to this receptor: Participants were mostly white British and included more females than males, and it was suggested by the authors that clonal diversity may have been underestimated. The 56-69-year group was small, and its depth increase did not reach significance, likely because of low power. Epitopes outside the regions mutated in the B.1.351 and B.1.1.7 variants were reportedly recognized by nearly half of the unique spike-specific TCRs. Conclusions about previously exposed vaccinees are limited because only 5 or 6 AZD1222 recipients were SARS-CoV-2 seropositive at baseline. CD4 TCRs associated with the vaccine covered the entire spike protein, and the dominant responses were in regions 160-218 and 743-854. Spike-specific TCR breadth and depth rose significantly after two AZD1222 doses compared with day 0 and with MenACWY recipients. Because no day 14 peak-response samples were available, the repertoires could be characterized only after the peak T cell response.

Via the germline V gene, CDR1 is SNHLY and CDR2 FYNNEI. Measured from the cysteine to the phenylalanine, the CDR3 is 16 residues long. Of the read, only the CDR3 DNA is kept; its 48 bases are in frame from base 1. V loses 4 bases, J loses 0 bases, and the germline ends lie 15 bases apart. Interpreted using the paper, the time point label stands for: baseline before first vaccination. Samples from vaccinated people were obtained from the UK trials COV001 and COV002, which included a single-blind randomized controlled phase 2/3 trial of AZD1222 (ChAdOx1 nCoV-19) in healthy adults. For TCRbeta chain sequencing, PBMC samples were collected from trial participants at day 0 and at day 28 after the second dose. The CDR3 regions of human TCRbeta chains were subjected to immunosequencing. Turning to the authors' computational methods: Repertoire TCRs were matched against a reference library of SARS-CoV-2-specific TCRs generated with the MIRA antigen-specificity platform. Breadth was defined as the fraction of unique TCRs that were SARS-CoV-2-associated. Depth was defined as the fraction of total T cells that were SARS-CoV-2-associated. Each spike-specific TCR was assigned to its reactive spike region and to a CD4 or CD8 class using the MIRA data. Log10-transformed breadth and depth values were compared by one-way ANOVA with Sidak's multiple comparisons tests. TCRdb retrieved this table from immuneACCESS and kept in-frame rearrangements only. Not all clones are present; in checked studies, unresolved V genes account for under half, and no reason is known for the remainder. D and trimming were read from the DNA, whereas the V and J calls and clone size are those reported in that table. The sample table contains about 150,000 clones; only one count was recorded for around nine tenths of them. The top ten constitute 18% of the sample.

This clone has just one count. Its antigen remains undetermined. Base quality data are lacking; no much larger clone is found one base away. Here the chain combines TRBV2 and TRBJ1-2; a weak D assignment points to TRBD1 (5 bases agree). Sequenced material: peripheral blood, taken on day 0 of AZD1222 vaccination. The receptor comes from an adult in good health. The CDR3 protein sequence reads: CASSGRTRNSNYGYTF. The base sequence is TGTGCCAGCAGTGGCAGGACAAGGAACTCTAACTATGGCTACACCTTC.